This TCR beta chain was sequenced in a study of blood T cell repertoires in COVID-19. Looking at the study overall: Both acute and convalescent COVID-19 samples were obtained from the United States, Italy and Spain. The cDNA or gDNA used as material had been derived from T cells, B-cell-depleted T cells, or PBMCs.

V dropped 2 bases and J dropped 1; count of bases not matched to a gene: 6. The germline V gene encodes CDR1 LNHNV and CDR2 YYDKDF (reference sequence). The length of the CDR3 is 16 residues. In the original analysis: Nucleated cell number was recorded as an estimate derived from reference gene primer amplification. The data were produced by immunoSEQ multiplex PCR, yet TCRdb's version contains in-frame clones alone and is incomplete. D and trimming come from the DNA, and the V and J calls and clone size come from that table. The sample yields about 64,000 clones, 86% seen once. This clonotype was sampled from a man aged 35 to 55 with acute or convalescent COVID-19. The sample consisted of peripheral blood. The gene calls are TRBV15 and TRBJ2-5; 8 bases match TRBD1. In nucleotides, the CDR3 is TGTGCCACCAGCAGACCACTTGGACAGGGCCAAGAGACCCAGTACTTC. As protein: CATSRPLGQGQETQYF.